A selection of T cell receptor beta chains follows, all from one sample in a study of patients and donors after allogeneic stem cell transplantation. Using its own MiXCR run on the RT-PCR reads, TCRdb lists one record per CDR3 protein. This sample has approximately 200,000 distinct CDR3 sequences, with roughly 14% found just once. Specimen: blood, either unsorted or a sorted T cell fraction (not recorded which). The receptors were sampled from a human donor who was either an allogeneic HSCT recipient or a stem cell or donor lymphocyte infusion donor (not recorded which). It is not recorded whose cells these are; they may come from a transplant donor. The CDR3 runs from the conserved cysteine through the conserved F or W. D genes are given only for firm matches. For some rows the clone size is stated as once, few or many, or as a class when expanded; others skip it.

V	J	D	size	DNA	CDR3
TRBV6-1	TRBJ2-1	.	many	TGTGCCAGCAGTGAACGTAAGAACAATGAGCAGTTCTTC	CASSERKNNEQFF
TRBV16	TRBJ1-1	TRBD1	.	TGTGCCAGCAGCCAACGCGGGACAGGTAAGGGTGGCACTGAAGCTTTCTTT	CASSQRGTGKGGTEAFF
TRBV20-1	TRBJ2-2	.	many	TGCAGTGCTACCGGCCGGGGAGCGAACACCGGGGAGCTGTTTTTT	CSATGRGANTGELFF
TRBV6-1	TRBJ2-7	.	many	TGTGCCAGCAGTGGGGGGGACCGAGGTTCCTACGAGCAGTACTTC	CASSGGDRGSYEQYF
TRBV30	TRBJ1-3	.	.	TGTGCCTGGAGTGTTAGCGGAGGAAACACCATATATTTT	CAWSVSGGNTIYF
TRBV27	TRBJ2-7	TRBD2	few	TGTGCCAGCAGCCCGAAGGGACTAGCGGCTCCCTACGAGCAGTACTTC	CASSPKGLAAPYEQYF
TRBV3-1	TRBJ2-5	TRBD2	many	TGTGCCAGCAGCCTACCGCGGGGGGCTGAGACCCAGTACTTC	CASSLPRGAETQYF
TRBV10-3	TRBJ1-1	.	.	TGTGCCATCAGTGGACTAGCGGGAGTCCTGGGCACTGAAGCTTTCTTT	CAISGLAGVLGTEAFF
TRBV11-1	TRBJ1-1	.	few	TGTGCCAGCAGCTCTTGGGGGAGAGGAAGCGACACTGAAGCTTTCTTT	CASSSWGRGSDTEAFF
TRBV20-1	TRBJ2-3	.	many	TGCAGTGCTAGAGTCACGATCACAGATACGCAGTATTTT	CSARVTITDTQYF
TRBV30	TRBJ2-5	.	few	TGTGCCTGGAGTGTACTGGGGAGAGAGACCCAGTACTTC	CAWSVLGRETQYF